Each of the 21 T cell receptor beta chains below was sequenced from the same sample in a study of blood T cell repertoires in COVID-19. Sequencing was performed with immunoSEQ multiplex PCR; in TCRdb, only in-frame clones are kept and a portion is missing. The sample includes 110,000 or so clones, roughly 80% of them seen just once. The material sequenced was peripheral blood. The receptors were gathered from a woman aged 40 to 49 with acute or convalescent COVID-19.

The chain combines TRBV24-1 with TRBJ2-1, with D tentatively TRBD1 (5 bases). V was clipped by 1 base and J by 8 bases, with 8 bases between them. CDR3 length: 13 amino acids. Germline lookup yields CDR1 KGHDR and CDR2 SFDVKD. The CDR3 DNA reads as TGTGCCACCAGTGATTTTGTAGGGGATGAGCAGTTCTTC. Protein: CATSDFVGDEQFF.

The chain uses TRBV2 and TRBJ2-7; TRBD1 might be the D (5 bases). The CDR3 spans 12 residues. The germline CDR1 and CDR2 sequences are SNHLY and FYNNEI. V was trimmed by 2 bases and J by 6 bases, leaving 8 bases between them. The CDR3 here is CASSEQGTEQYF. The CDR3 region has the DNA TGTGCCAGCAGTGAACAGGGAACCGAGCAGTACTTC.

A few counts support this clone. In DNA form, the CDR3 reads TGTGCCAGCAGCCGGGACTATAATTCACCCCTCCACTTT. Its protein is CASSRDYNSPLHF. The V gene is TRBV6-4, the J gene TRBJ1-6; D gene ambiguous. CDR1 is MRHNA and CDR2 is SNTAGT in the germline V gene. This CDR3 has 13 amino acids. V lost 6 bases and J lost 3, with 6 bases in between.

The CDR3 region is CASSRAGRSNQPQHF. CDR3 nucleotide sequence: TGTGCCAGCAGTAGGGCAGGGAGGAGCAATCAGCCCCAGCATTTT. The rearrangement uses TRBV6-5 and TRBJ1-5, with TRBD1 as a possible D gene (5 bases). V lost 5 bases and J lost 1, with 12 bases in between. Per germline, CDR1 MNHEY and CDR2 SVGAGI. The CDR3 has 15 amino acids.

CDR3 region: CASSPGAGANVLTF. The CDR3 nucleotides are TGTGCCAGCAGCCCCGGAGCGGGGGCCAACGTCCTGACTTTC. V and J are TRBV7-6 and TRBJ2-6; D ambiguous. The CDR3 runs 14 residues. Germline loops: CDR1 SGHVS, CDR2 FNYEAQ. The V end lost 5 bases, the J end lost 4 bases, and 9 bases lay between the germline ends.

This chain's CDR3 is CSVIDSSGANVLTF. CDR3 bases: TGCAGCGTGATTGACAGCTCTGGGGCCAACGTCCTGACTTTC. The chain couples TRBV29-1 to TRBJ2-6; TRBD1 is a possible D gene (5 bases). V lost 6 bases, J lost 0 bases, and 9 bases lay in between. CDR3 length equals 14 residues. Looked up from germline, CDR1 is SQVTM and CDR2 is ANQGSEA. Together with reference TRBV29-1 and TRBJ2-6, the CDR3 gives the full variable domain: SAVISQKPSRDICQRGTSLTIQCQVDSQVTMMFWYRQQPGQSLTLIATANQGSEATYESGFVIDKFPISRPNLTFSTLTVSNMSPEDSSIYLCSVIDSSGANVLTFGAGSRLTVL.

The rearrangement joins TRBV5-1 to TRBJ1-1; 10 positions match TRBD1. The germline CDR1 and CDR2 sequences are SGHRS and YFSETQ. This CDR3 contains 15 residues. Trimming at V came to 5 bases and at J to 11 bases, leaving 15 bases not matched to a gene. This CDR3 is CASSRSGQGRFRAFF. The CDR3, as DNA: TGCGCCAGCAGTAGATCGGGACAGGGGAGGTTTAGGGCTTTCTTT.

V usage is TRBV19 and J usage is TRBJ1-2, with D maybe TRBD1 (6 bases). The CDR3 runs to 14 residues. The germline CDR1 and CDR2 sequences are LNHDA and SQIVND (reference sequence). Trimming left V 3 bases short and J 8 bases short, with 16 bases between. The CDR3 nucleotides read TGTGCCAGTAGTATGCACAGGGAAGATGCCGGCTACACCTTC. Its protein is CASSMHREDAGYTF.

CDR3 sequence reads: CASNVAAGGTDTQYF. In DNA, the CDR3 is TGTGCCAGCAATGTTGCAGCGGGGGGCACAGATACGCAGTATTTT. This chain links TRBV2 with TRBJ2-3; TRBD2 agrees at 8 bases. J lost 1 base, V lost 7 bases, and 7 bases had no gene match. The CDR3 has 15 residues. The V gene's germline CDR1 is SNHLY and CDR2 FYNNEI. The variable domain in full, with the rest retrieved from reference TRBV2 and TRBJ2-3, is EPEVTQTPSHQVTQMGQEVILRCVPISNHLYFYWYRQILGQKVEFLVSFYNNEISEKSEIFDDQFSVERPDGSNFTLKIRSTKLEDSAMYFCASNVAAGGTDTQYFGPGTRLTVL.

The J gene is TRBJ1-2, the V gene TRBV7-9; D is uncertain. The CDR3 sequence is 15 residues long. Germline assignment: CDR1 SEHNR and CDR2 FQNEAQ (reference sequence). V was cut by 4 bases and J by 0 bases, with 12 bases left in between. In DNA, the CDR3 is TGTGCCAGCAGCTCGAGGGCCACAACTAACTATGGCTACACCTTC. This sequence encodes CASSSRATTNYGYTF.

CDR3: CASSSPWTGDYGYTF. CDR3 nucleotide sequence: TGTGCCAGCAGCTCCCCCTGGACAGGGGATTATGGCTACACCTTC. The chain uses TRBV5-4 and TRBJ1-2, with 9 nucleotides matching TRBD1. V dropped 3 bases and J dropped 5; count of bases not matched to a gene: 8. The CDR3 has 15 residues. Germline CDR1 and CDR2: SGHNT and YYREEE (reference sequence).

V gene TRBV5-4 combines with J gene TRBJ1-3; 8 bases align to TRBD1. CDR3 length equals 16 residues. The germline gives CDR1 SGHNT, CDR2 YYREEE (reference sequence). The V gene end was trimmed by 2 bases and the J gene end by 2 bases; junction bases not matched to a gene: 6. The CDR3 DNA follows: TGTGCCAGCAGCTTCGGGGTGACAGGGGCTGGAAACACCATATATTTT. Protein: CASSFGVTGAGNTIYF.

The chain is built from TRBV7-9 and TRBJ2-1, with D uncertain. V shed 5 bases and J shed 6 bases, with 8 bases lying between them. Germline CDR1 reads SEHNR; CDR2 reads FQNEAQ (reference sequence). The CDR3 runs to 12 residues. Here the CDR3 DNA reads TGTGCCAGCAGCCCTCCGCGCAATGAGCAGTTCTTC. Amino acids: CASSPPRNEQFF.

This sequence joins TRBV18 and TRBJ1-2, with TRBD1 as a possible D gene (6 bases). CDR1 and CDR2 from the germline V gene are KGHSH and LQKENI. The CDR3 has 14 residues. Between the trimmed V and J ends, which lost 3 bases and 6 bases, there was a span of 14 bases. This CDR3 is CASSPSGGANGYTF. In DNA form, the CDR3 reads TGTGCCAGCTCACCCTCCGGGGGGGCCAATGGCTACACCTTC.

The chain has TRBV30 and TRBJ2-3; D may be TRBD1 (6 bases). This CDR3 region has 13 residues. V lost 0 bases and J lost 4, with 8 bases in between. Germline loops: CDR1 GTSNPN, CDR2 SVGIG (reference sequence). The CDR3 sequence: CAWSVQGSDTQYF. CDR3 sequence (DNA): TGTGCCTGGAGTGTACAGGGCTCAGATACGCAGTATTTT.

The CDR3 coding sequence is TGTGCCAGTAGAAGTTTGGGGCAGGGGAACACTGAAGCTTTCTTT. Translating it yields CASRSLGQGNTEAFF. This chain joins TRBV19 and TRBJ1-1; D might be TRBD1 (5 bases). Trimming removed 6 bases from V and 1 base from J, with 15 bases in between. This CDR3 has 15 amino acids. Germline V gene sequence: CDR1 LNHDA, CDR2 SQIVND (reference sequence). The whole variable domain, filled in from reference TRBV19 and TRBJ1-1, reads DGGITQSPKYLFRKEGQNVTLSCEQNLNHDAMYWYRQDPGQGLRLIYYSQIVNDFQKGDIAEGYSVSREKKESFPLTVTSAQKNPTAFYLCASRSLGQGNTEAFFGQGTRLTVV.

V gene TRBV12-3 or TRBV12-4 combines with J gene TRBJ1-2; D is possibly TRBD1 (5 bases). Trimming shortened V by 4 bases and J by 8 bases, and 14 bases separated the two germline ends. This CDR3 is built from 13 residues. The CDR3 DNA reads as TGTGCCAGCAGTTCAGGACGGCCAGGGGGCTACACCTTC. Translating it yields CASSSGRPGGYTF.

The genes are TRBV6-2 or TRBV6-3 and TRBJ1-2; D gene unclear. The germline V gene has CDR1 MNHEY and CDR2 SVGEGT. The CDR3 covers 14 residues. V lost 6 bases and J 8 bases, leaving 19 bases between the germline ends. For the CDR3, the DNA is TGTGCCAGCAGCGTCATGGGCCGGAATGGCGGCTACACCTTC. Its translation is CASSVMGRNGGYTF.

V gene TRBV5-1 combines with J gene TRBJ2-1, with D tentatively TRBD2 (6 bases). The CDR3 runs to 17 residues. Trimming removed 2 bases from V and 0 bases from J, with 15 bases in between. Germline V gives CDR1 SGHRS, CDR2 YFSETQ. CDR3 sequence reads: CASSFGGNFPSYNEQFF. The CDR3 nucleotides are TGCGCCAGCAGCTTCGGGGGAAACTTCCCCTCCTACAATGAGCAGTTCTTC.

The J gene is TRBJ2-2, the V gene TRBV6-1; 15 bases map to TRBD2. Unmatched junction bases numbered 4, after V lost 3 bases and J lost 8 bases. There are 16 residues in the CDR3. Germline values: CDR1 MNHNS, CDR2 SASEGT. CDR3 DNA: TGTGCCAGCAGTGACGGACTAGCGGGGGGGTTAGGGGAGCTGTTTTTT. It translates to CASSDGLAGGLGELFF.

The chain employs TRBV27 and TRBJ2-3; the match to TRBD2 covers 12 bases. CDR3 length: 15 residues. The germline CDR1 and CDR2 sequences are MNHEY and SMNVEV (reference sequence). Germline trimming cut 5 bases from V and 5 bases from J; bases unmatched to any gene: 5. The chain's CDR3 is CASSPASGGGDTQYF. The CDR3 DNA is TGTGCCAGCAGTCCAGCTAGCGGGGGGGGAGATACGCAGTATTTT.